The T cell receptor (beta chain) under discussion was sequenced for a study of blood T cell repertoires in COVID-19. TCRdb's copy holds only in-frame clones and misses some; the assay was immunoSEQ multiplex PCR. This sample has more than 60,000 clones; 89% occur once, and the top ten carry 4.5% to 5%. This clone was counted a single time. The TCR comes from a woman aged 50 to 65 with active COVID-19. Sequences were obtained from peripheral blood.

This CDR3 is CASSVSRLSTDTQYF. CDR3 bases: TGTGCCAGCAGCGTAAGCAGGCTTAGCACAGATACGCAGTATTTT. This chain links TRBV9 with TRBJ2-3; D is undetermined. The CDR3 has 15 amino acids. Trimming pared 1 base from V and 0 bases from J, leaving 9 bases between. Germline lookup yields CDR1 SGDLS and CDR2 YYNGEE.